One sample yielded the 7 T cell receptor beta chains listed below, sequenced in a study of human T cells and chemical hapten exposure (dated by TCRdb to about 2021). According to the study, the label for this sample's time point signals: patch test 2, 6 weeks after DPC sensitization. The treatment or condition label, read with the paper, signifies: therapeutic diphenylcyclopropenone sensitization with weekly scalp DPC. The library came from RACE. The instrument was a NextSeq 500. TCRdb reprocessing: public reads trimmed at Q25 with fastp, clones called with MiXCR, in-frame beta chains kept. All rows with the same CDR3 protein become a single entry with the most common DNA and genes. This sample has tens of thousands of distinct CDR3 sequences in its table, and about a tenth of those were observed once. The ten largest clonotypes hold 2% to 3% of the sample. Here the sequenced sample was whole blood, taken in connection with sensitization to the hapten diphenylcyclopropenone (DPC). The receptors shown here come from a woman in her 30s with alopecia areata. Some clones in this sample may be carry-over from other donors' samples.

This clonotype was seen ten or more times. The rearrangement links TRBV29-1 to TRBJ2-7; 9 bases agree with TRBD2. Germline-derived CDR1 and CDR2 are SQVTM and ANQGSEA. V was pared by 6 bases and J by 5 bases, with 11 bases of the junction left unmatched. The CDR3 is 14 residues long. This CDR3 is CSVIGSGSLDEQYF. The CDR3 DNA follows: TGCAGCGTAATCGGTAGCGGGAGTCTAGACGAGCAGTACTTC.

The CDR3 DNA reads as TGTGCCAGCAGCGCCAGGGATGCAACTAATGAAAAACTGTTTTTT. This encodes CASSARDATNEKLFF. V gene TRBV7-9 combines with J gene TRBJ1-4, with D possibly matching TRBD1 (5 bases). The CDR3 loop spans 15 amino acids. CDR1 SEHNR and CDR2 FQNEAQ come from the germline V gene (reference sequence). The V and J ends lost 5 bases and 0 bases respectively, with 10 bases between them.

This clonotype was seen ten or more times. The CDR3 is CASSPGRRYGYTF. The CDR3 DNA is TGTGCCAGCAGTCCGGGACGGAGGTATGGCTACACCTTC. This chain joins TRBV12-3 or TRBV12-4 and TRBJ1-2; perhaps TRBD1 as D (5 bases). The CDR3 covers 13 residues. V was clipped by 5 bases and J by 5 bases, with 12 bases between them.

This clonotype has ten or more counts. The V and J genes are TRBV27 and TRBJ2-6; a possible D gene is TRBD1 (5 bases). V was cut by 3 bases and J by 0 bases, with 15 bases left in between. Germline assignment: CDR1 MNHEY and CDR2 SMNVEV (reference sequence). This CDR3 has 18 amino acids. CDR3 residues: CASSFLSQALSGANVLTF. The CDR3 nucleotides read TGTGCCAGCAGTTTTCTGTCACAGGCCCTCTCTGGGGCCAACGTCCTGACTTTC.

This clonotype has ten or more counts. CDR3 in amino acids: CASSHEGQGTDGYTF. The CDR3 DNA is TGTGCCAGCAGCCATGAAGGACAGGGGACTGATGGCTACACCTTC. The rearrangement uses TRBV4-2 and TRBJ1-2, with 9 bases that match TRBD1. Germline values: CDR1 LGHNA, CDR2 YNFKEQ. The CDR3 contains 15 residues. V shed 3 bases, J shed 6 bases, and the junction held 8 bases outside the gene matches.

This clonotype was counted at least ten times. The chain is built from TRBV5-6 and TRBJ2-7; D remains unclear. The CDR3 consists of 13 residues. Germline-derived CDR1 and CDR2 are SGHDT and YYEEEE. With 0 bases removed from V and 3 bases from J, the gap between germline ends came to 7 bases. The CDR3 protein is CASSLAVSYEQYF. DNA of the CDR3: TGTGCCAGCAGCTTGGCCGTCAGCTACGAGCAGTACTTC.

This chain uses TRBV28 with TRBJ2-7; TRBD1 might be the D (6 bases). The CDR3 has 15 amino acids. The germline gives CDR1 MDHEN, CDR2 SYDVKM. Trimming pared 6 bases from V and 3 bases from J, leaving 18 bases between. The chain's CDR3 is CASRETGTRDYEQYF. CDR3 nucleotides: TGTGCCAGCAGGGAGACCGGGACACGCGACTACGAGCAGTACTTC.